A single sample gave rise to the 27 T cell receptor beta chains below, sequenced in a study of human T cells and chemical hapten exposure. TCRdb reprocessed the RACE reads with MiXCR, giving one entry per CDR3 protein. The table includes 300,000 to 350,000 distinct CDR3 sequences, around 6.9% detected once. Stated time point: patch test 1, 2 weeks after DPC sensitization. Treatment meaning: therapeutic diphenylcyclopropenone sensitization with weekly scalp DPC. Sequenced here: whole blood, sampled in connection with sensitization to the hapten diphenylcyclopropenone (DPC). All receptors derive from a young woman with alopecia areata. Some clones in this sample may be carry-over from other donors' samples.

In this sample, this clonotype turned up many times. The V and J genes are TRBV12-3 or TRBV12-4 and TRBJ1-1; 8 positions agree with TRBD1. Losses at the gene ends were 6 bases for V and 3 bases for J; bases not matched to a gene: 12. The CDR3 length is 16 residues. The CDR3 loop is CASSPMDREGDTEAFF. In nucleotides, the CDR3 is TGTGCCAGCAGCCCTATGGACAGGGAAGGAGACACTGAAGCTTTCTTT.

The chain couples TRBV14 to TRBJ1-6; 9 nucleotides match TRBD1. Unmatched junction bases numbered 5, after V lost 1 base and J lost 7 bases. The V gene's germline CDR1 is SGHDN and CDR2 FVKESK. The CDR3 spans 16 residues. The chain's CDR3 is CASSQGTGVMNSPLHF. CDR3 sequence (DNA): TGTGCCAGCAGCCAAGGGACAGGGGTAATGAATTCACCCCTCCACTTT.

This clonotype was detected ten times or more. This chain connects TRBV7-3 to TRBJ2-2, with no clear D. Looked up from germline, CDR1 is SGHTA and CDR2 is FQGTGA. V was clipped by 4 bases and J by 1 base, with 7 bases between them. There are 14 residues in the CDR3. CDR3 DNA: TGTGCCAGCAGCTCCGGACGGAACACCGGGGAGCTGTTTTTT. Translation: CASSSGRNTGELFF.

V gene TRBV5-4 combines with J gene TRBJ2-1; 14 bases line up with TRBD2. The V segment lost 3 bases and the J segment 7 bases; nucleotides outside the gene matches: 3. This CDR3 region has 15 residues. Germline lookup yields CDR1 SGHNT and CDR2 YYREEE (reference sequence). Here the CDR3 reads CASSSGTSGGNEQFF. The CDR3 nucleotides are TGTGCCAGCAGCTCGGGGACTAGCGGGGGTAATGAGCAGTTCTTC. Together with reference TRBV5-4 and TRBJ2-1, the CDR3 gives the full variable domain: ETGVTQSPTHLIKTRGQQVTLRCSSQSGHNTVSWYQQALGQGPQFIFQYYREEENGRGNFPPRFSGLQFPNYSSELNVNALELDDSALYLCASSSGTSGGNEQFFGPGTRLTVL.

This clonotype was observed at least ten times. This chain uses TRBV11-2 with TRBJ2-5; 10 positions match TRBD2. Germline CDR1 and CDR2: SGHAT and FQNNGV. The junction had 6 bases not matched to a gene; V was cut back by 0 bases and J by 5 bases. This CDR3 is 16 amino acids long. The DNA for the CDR3 is TGTGCCAGCAGCTTAGATGGTGGGACTAGCGCCGAGACCCAGTACTTC. Translating gives CASSLDGGTSAETQYF.

This clonotype was recorded a few times. The rearrangement links TRBV5-5 to TRBJ2-5, with 7 bases that match TRBD2. After removal of 7 bases from V and 1 base from J, the junction contained 10 bases not matched to a gene. The germline gives CDR1 SGHKS, CDR2 YYEKEE (reference sequence). This CDR3 is 15 amino acids long. The CDR3 region is CASSPSGASQETQYF. The DNA for the CDR3 is TGTGCCAGCTCCCCAAGCGGGGCGTCCCAAGAGACCCAGTACTTC.

The chain couples TRBV6-5 to TRBJ2-5, with TRBD2 as a possible D gene (6 bases). Trimming took 6 bases from V and 1 from J, leaving 12 bases between them. CDR1 is MNHEY, CDR2 SVGAGI, per germline. This CDR3 has 14 amino acids. In nucleotides, the CDR3 is TGTGCCAGCAGGAAGGCGGGGATCCAAGAGACCCAGTACTTC. Translating gives CASRKAGIQETQYF.

This clonotype occurred many times. The chain joins TRBV12-3 or TRBV12-4 to TRBJ1-5; D is perhaps TRBD1 (5 bases). The CDR3 consists of 15 residues. With 6 bases removed from V and 6 bases from J, the gap between germline ends came to 18 bases. CDR3 residues: CASSSTGVFSQPQHF. The DNA of the CDR3 is TGTGCCAGCAGCTCGACGGGGGTCTTCAGTCAGCCCCAGCATTTT.

This clonotype was seen only a few times. V usage is TRBV9 and J usage is TRBJ2-7, with 7 bases aligning to TRBD2. Losses at the gene ends were 0 bases for V and 4 bases for J; bases not matched to a gene: 7. The CDR3 has 15 residues. Germline CDR1 SGDLS, CDR2 YYNGEE. The CDR3, as DNA: TGTGCCAGCAGCGTAGAACCCAGCGGGGTTTACGAGCAGTACTTC. Protein: CASSVEPSGVYEQYF.

Comment on this clonotype: The junction does not match germline at one end; this may be a read error. The chain's CDR3 is CASSYLNTGELFF. CDR3 DNA: TGTGCCAGCAGCTACTTAAACACCGGGGAGCTGTTTTTT. This chain uses TRBV6-2 or TRBV6-3 with TRBJ2-2; D is undetermined. The length of the CDR3 is 13 residues. Germline-derived CDR1 and CDR2 are MNHEY and SVGEGT.

The chain uses TRBV6-6 and TRBJ1-2, with D unclear. In germline, CDR1 is MNHNY, CDR2 SVGAGI (reference sequence). The CDR3 extends over 13 amino acids. Trimming left V 2 bases short and J 0 bases short, with 4 bases between. This chain's CDR3 is CASSYHPNYGYTF. CDR3 nucleotide sequence: TGTGCCAGCAGTTACCACCCTAACTATGGCTACACCTTC.

This clonotype came up many times. The V and J genes are TRBV7-2 and TRBJ2-1; 9 nucleotides match TRBD2. The germline CDR1 and CDR2 sequences are SGHTA and FQGNSA. The trim removed 5 bases at V and 9 bases at J, leaving 8 bases unmatched. The CDR3 has 14 amino acids. The CDR3 DNA reads TGTGCCAGCAGCCCGAGGACTAGCGAGAGTGAGCAGTTCTTC. Translation gives CASSPRTSESEQFF.

This clonotype was detected a few times. The V and J genes are TRBV6-6 and TRBJ2-7; 9 nucleotides agree with TRBD1. CDR3 length equals 15 residues. CDR1 MNHNY and CDR2 SVGAGI come from the germline V gene (reference sequence). Trimming took 2 bases from V and 7 from J; bases not matched to a gene: 9. The CDR3: CASSYQVGQGGEQYF. Here the CDR3 DNA reads TGTGCCAGCAGTTACCAGGTGGGACAGGGCGGTGAGCAGTACTTC.

A few counts support this clonotype. A junction boundary mismatches the germline segment, possibly from a read error. V gene TRBV7-7 combines with J gene TRBJ1-1, with a weak D call TRBD1 (5 bases). The length of the CDR3 is 13 residues. Germline CDR1 reads SSHAT; CDR2 reads FNYEAQ (reference sequence). CDR3 nucleotides: TGTGCTAGCAGCCAGGGATCGAACACTGAAGCTTTCTTT. Amino acids: CASSQGSNTEAFF.

The chain has TRBV7-9 and TRBJ1-2; unclear D gene. V dropped 6 bases and J dropped 8 bases, with 13 bases sitting between them. The CDR3 runs 12 residues. CDR1 is SEHNR, CDR2 FQNEAQ, per germline (reference sequence). This CDR3 is CASSLTAAGYTF. CDR3 sequence (DNA): TGTGCCAGCAGTCTCACCGCCGCAGGCTACACCTTC.

This clonotype was recorded many times. The V gene is TRBV3-1, the J gene TRBJ1-1, with D uncertain. CDR1 and CDR2 (germline): LGHDT, YNNKEL (reference sequence). V was clipped by 6 bases and J by 2 bases, with 13 bases between them. The CDR3 runs 14 residues. In DNA form, the CDR3 reads TGTGCCAGCAGTGAAGGGTTCGGAAACACTGAAGCTTTCTTT. Protein: CASSEGFGNTEAFF.

There are many counts of this clonotype. V is TRBV12-3 or TRBV12-4 and J is TRBJ2-5; D is unresolved. The V and J ends lost 3 bases and 4 bases respectively, with 6 bases between them. The CDR3 totals 12 residues. CDR3 DNA sequence: TGTGCCAGCAGTTTCGAGAGAGAGACCCAGTACTTC. This translates into CASSFERETQYF.

At least ten counts were recorded for this clonotype. J is TRBJ1-5 and V is TRBV4-3; weak D call: TRBD1 (5 bases). Germline-derived CDR1 and CDR2 are LGHNA and YSLEER. This CDR3 has 16 amino acids. Trimming stripped 1 base from V and 7 bases from J, with 17 bases between. The CDR3 DNA reads TGCGCCAGCAGCCAAGGGTCCGGGACGGCGGGGCAGCCCCAGCATTTT. As protein: CASSQGSGTAGQPQHF.

This sequence joins TRBV18 and TRBJ1-6; D gene uncertain. CDR1 and CDR2 from the germline V gene are KGHSH and LQKENI. CDR3 length equals 19 residues. V lost 4 bases and J 2 bases, leaving 21 bases between the germline ends. DNA of the CDR3: TGTGCCAGCTCACTAGAACCGCCCGAATTCATGACCTATAATTCACCCCTCCACTTT. It specifies CASSLEPPEFMTYNSPLHF.

The gene calls are TRBV6-1 and TRBJ2-7; possible D gene TRBD1, 5 bases. Trimming pared 1 base from V and 1 base from J, leaving 8 bases between. The length of the CDR3 is 14 residues. Germline-derived CDR1 and CDR2 are MNHNS and SASEGT. The CDR3 DNA sequence: TGTGCCAGCAGTGAAGTTACAGGATCCTACGAGCAGTACTTC. It encodes CASSEVTGSYEQYF.

Many counts were recorded for this clonotype. The chain employs TRBV2 and TRBJ2-2; 12 bases match TRBD1. Looked up from germline, CDR1 is SNHLY and CDR2 is FYNNEI. Unmatched junction bases numbered 5, after V lost 6 bases and J lost 6 bases. The CDR3 sequence is 15 residues long. CDR3 nucleotides: TGTGCCAGCAGAACCGGGACAGGGGGCTCCGGGGAGCTGTTTTTT. It codes for CASRTGTGGSGELFF.

This clonotype was seen only a few times. The chain is built from TRBV7-2 and TRBJ1-1; D remains ambiguous. Trimming cost V 1 base and J 1 base, with 10 bases left between them. The CDR3 length is 15 residues. Germline CDR1 SGHTA, CDR2 FQGNSA. The CDR3 sequence: CASSLDPEPNTEAFF. In nucleotides, the CDR3 is TGTGCCAGCAGCTTAGACCCAGAGCCGAACACTGAAGCTTTCTTT.

This clonotype was counted many times. The chain uses TRBV6-2 or TRBV6-3 and TRBJ2-3; tentative D call: TRBD2 (6 bases). The CDR3 runs to 15 residues. V was clipped by 7 bases and J by 3 bases, with 17 bases between them. Germline CDR1 is MNHEY and CDR2 is SVGEGT. CDR3 sequence reads: CASNNIRGWTDTQYF. Written as DNA, the CDR3 is TGTGCCAGCAACAACATTCGGGGGTGGACAGATACGCAGTATTTT.

This clonotype was detected a few times. The genes are TRBV7-6 and TRBJ1-5, with 11 bases lining up with TRBD1. The CDR3 covers 15 residues. Germline V CDR1 and CDR2: SGHVS, FNYEAQ. The J segment lost 4 bases and the V segment lost 5 bases, leaving 4 bases of the junction unmatched. CDR3 sequence: CASSRGQGANQPQHF. The CDR3 nucleotides are TGTGCCAGCAGCCGAGGACAGGGGGCGAATCAGCCCCAGCATTTT. Together with reference TRBV7-6 and TRBJ1-5, the CDR3 gives the full variable domain: GAGVSQSPRYKVTKRGQDVALRCDPISGHVSLYWYRQALGQGPEFLTYFNYEAQQDKSGLPNDRFSAERPEGSISTLTIQRTEQRDSAMYRCASSRGQGANQPQHFGDGTRLSIL.

The rearrangement uses TRBV5-1 and TRBJ2-7, with 8 nucleotides matching TRBD1. The CDR3 length is 14 residues. Germline CDR1 SGHRS, CDR2 YFSETQ. The J segment lost 3 bases and the V segment lost 4 bases, leaving 6 bases of the junction unmatched. The CDR3 loop is CASSATGDYYEQYF. The CDR3, as DNA: TGCGCCAGCAGCGCGACAGGGGATTACTACGAGCAGTACTTC.

This clonotype was counted a few times. The gene calls are TRBV2 and TRBJ2-5; a possible D gene is TRBD1 (5 bases). The V end was cut by 8 bases, the J end by 1 base, with 5 bases between. This CDR3 spans 11 amino acids. Per the germline V gene, CDR1 is SNHLY and CDR2 is FYNNEI. CDR3 nucleotides: TGTGCCAGCGGGGCCCAAGAGACCCAGTACTTC. Amino acids: CASGAQETQYF.

This clonotype was counted many times. The rearrangement joins TRBV7-3 to TRBJ1-1; D may be TRBD1 (6 bases). In germline, CDR1 is SGHTA, CDR2 FQGTGA. The CDR3 consists of 13 residues. The ends were cut back, 2 bases at V and 7 bases at J, with 11 bases in the middle. This CDR3 is CASSLQGQDEAFF. The CDR3 region has the DNA TGTGCCAGCAGCTTACAGGGACAAGATGAAGCTTTCTTT.